This T cell receptor (beta chain) is from a study of blood T cell repertoires in COVID-19. Using immunoSEQ multiplex PCR, the repertoire was profiled, and TCRdb retains in-frame clones only, with some absent. The sample lists hundreds of thousands of clones, around nine tenths occurring once. The germline V gene encodes CDR1 MNHEY and CDR2 SVGAGI. V shed 6 bases and J shed 3 bases, with 9 bases lying between them. The CDR3 has 13 residues. The TCR was taken from a woman aged 40 to 55 who had recovered from COVID-19. Sequences were obtained from peripheral blood. V usage is TRBV6-5 and J usage is TRBJ2-1; D might be TRBD1 (5 bases). This CDR3 is CASSRDSYNEQFF. CDR3 nucleotides: TGTGCCAGCAGCCGAGACAGCTACAATGAGCAGTTCTTC.